These 32 T cell receptor beta chains share one sample of origin, sequenced in a study of T cell responses to AZD1222 COVID-19 vaccine (dated by TCRdb to about 2021). Reading the label with the study, this specimen's time point is: baseline before first vaccination. Receptors were amplified or captured by the immunoSEQ multiplex PCR assay. Sourced from immuneACCESS, this table was stored by TCRdb with only in-frame sequences that have V and J called. A share of the clones is absent; for the studies checked, an unresolved V gene accounts for under half, and the remainder has no known explanation. This sample comprises 140,000 to 150,000 clones, 85% to 95% of them detected only once. The ten biggest clones cover about 9% of the sample. This specimen consisted of peripheral blood, obtained on day 0 of AZD1222 vaccination. These TCRs come from an adult in good health.

The count of this clone is one. V gene TRBV4-1 combines with J gene TRBJ2-1, with a weak D call TRBD2 (5 bases). V lost 0 bases and J 3 bases, leaving 15 bases between the germline ends. CDR1 is MGHRA and CDR2 is YSYEKL in the germline V gene. This CDR3 is 17 amino acids long. The CDR3 nucleotides are TGCGCCAGCAGCCAAGATGAAGGAGGCCCCATCTACAATGAGCAGTTCTTC. Protein product: CASSQDEGGPIYNEQFF.

The genes are TRBV7-2 and TRBJ1-6; D remains ambiguous. With 1 base removed from V and 6 bases from J, the gap between germline ends came to 7 bases. Germline CDR1 is SGHTA and CDR2 is FQGNSA. This CDR3 has 14 residues. The CDR3 here is CASSLEDGNSPLHF. CDR3 bases: TGTGCCAGCAGCTTAGAGGACGGTAATTCACCCCTCCACTTT.

The chain uses TRBV30 and TRBJ1-5; 7 bases are a match to TRBD1. The V and J ends lost 0 bases and 2 bases, in that order; junction bases with no gene match: 10. Germline V gives CDR1 GTSNPN, CDR2 SVGIG (reference sequence). The CDR3 has 17 amino acids. CDR3 amino acids: CAWSVTRAGGGNQPQHF. The CDR3 coding sequence is TGTGCCTGGAGTGTAACGAGGGCAGGGGGGGGCAATCAGCCCCAGCATTTT.

The J gene is TRBJ2-4, the V gene TRBV20-1; the D gene is possibly TRBD1 (6 bases). The germline V gene has CDR1 DFQATT and CDR2 SNEGSKA (reference sequence). The CDR3 is 12 amino acids. The V and J ends lost 3 bases and 9 bases respectively, with 12 bases between them. Here the CDR3 DNA reads TGCAGTGCTAGTTCAGGGGATGCCATTCAGTACTTC. Translated, it gives CSASSGDAIQYF.

This chain uses TRBV6-2 or TRBV6-3 with TRBJ2-3; a weak D match, TRBD2 (6 bases). Deletions cut 2 bases from V and 6 bases from J, with 15 bases between. Germline-derived CDR1 and CDR2 are MNHEY and SVGEGT. This CDR3 comprises 15 residues. The chain's CDR3 is CASSYGGAGADTQYF. The CDR3 coding sequence is TGTGCCAGCAGTTACGGAGGGGCAGGAGCTGATACGCAGTATTTT.

A few counts support this clone. The chain joins TRBV6-5 to TRBJ1-4, with a weak D call TRBD1 (6 bases). Germline V gives CDR1 MNHEY, CDR2 SVGAGI. V lost 0 bases to trimming and J lost 14 bases, with 16 bases between them. This CDR3 is built from 14 residues. In DNA, the CDR3 is TGTGCCAGCAGTTACTCGGGGGGGGCGGGTGTGCTGTTTTTT. Its translation is CASSYSGGAGVLFF.

This clone has just a few counts. The V gene is TRBV6-1, the J gene TRBJ1-4; D unclear. The CDR3 has 15 residues. Germline V lookup: CDR1 MNHNS, CDR2 SASEGT. V was trimmed by 2 bases and J by 5 bases, leaving 12 bases between them. The CDR3 loop is CASSENPWPNEKLFF. In DNA form, the CDR3 reads TGTGCCAGCAGTGAAAACCCCTGGCCGAATGAAAAACTGTTTTTT.

The rearrangement uses TRBV11-2 and TRBJ2-3, with 8 bases identical to TRBD2. Trimming took 2 bases from V and 1 from J; bases not matched to a gene: 11. Germline CDR1 SGHAT, CDR2 FQNNGV. The CDR3 runs 18 residues. As DNA, the CDR3 is TGTGCCAGCAGCTTACTGGGGCCGGGGGGGCCGCGCACAGATACGCAGTATTTT. Its protein is CASSLLGPGGPRTDTQYF.

The rearrangement uses TRBV4-1 and TRBJ2-3; TRBD1 might be the D (6 bases). V was clipped by 3 bases and J by 6 bases, with 19 bases between them. This CDR3 spans 16 amino acids. Germline loops: CDR1 MGHRA, CDR2 YSYEKL. In DNA form, the CDR3 reads TGCGCCAGCAGCCAGTGGCAGGCGTTGAGGGGGGATACGCAGTATTTT. It yields the protein CASSQWQALRGDTQYF.

The chain carries TRBV7-2 and TRBJ2-1; 10 bases line up with TRBD2. Trimming took 5 bases from V and 7 from J; bases not matched to a gene: 8. Germline CDR1 SGHTA, CDR2 FQGNSA. The CDR3 contains 15 residues. In DNA, the CDR3 is TGTGCCAGCAGCCCACCCCCTAGCGGGGGAAATGAGCAGTTCTTC. Translating gives CASSPPPSGGNEQFF.

This chain joins TRBV24-1 and TRBJ1-2; no definite D call. Trimming took off 4 bases at V and 4 bases at J, with 6 bases between the two ends. CDR1 KGHDR and CDR2 SFDVKD come from the germline V gene. The CDR3 runs to 12 residues. The CDR3 sequence is CATSEGSYGYTF. CDR3 coding DNA: TGTGCCACCAGTGAGGGTTCCTATGGCTACACCTTC.

This chain links TRBV12-5 with TRBJ2-1; possible D gene TRBD2, 6 bases. V was pared by 6 bases and J by 12 bases, with 21 bases between. This CDR3 is 14 amino acids long. Germline-derived CDR1 and CDR2 are LGHNT and FRNRAP. The CDR3 here is CASGPDGFGGRQFF. For the CDR3, the DNA is TGTGCTAGTGGACCGGACGGCTTCGGGGGTAGGCAGTTCTTC.

This rearrangement joins TRBV30 to TRBJ1-2; D gene unclear. Trimming took 8 bases from V and 4 from J, leaving 23 bases between them. This CDR3 is 15 amino acids long. CDR1 is GTSNPN, CDR2 SVGIG, per germline (reference sequence). This CDR3 is CALGNPGSIIYGYTF. The CDR3 coding sequence is TGTGCCCTGGGCAACCCGGGGTCTATCATCTATGGCTACACCTTC.

CDR3: CASGGGPQAIYEQYF. CDR3 bases: TGTGCCAGCGGGGGGGGGCCACAAGCCATCTACGAGCAGTACTTC. The rearrangement joins TRBV2 to TRBJ2-7, with D tentatively TRBD2 (7 bases). Trimming stripped 8 bases from V and 3 bases from J, with 20 bases between. Germline-derived CDR1 and CDR2 are SNHLY and FYNNEI. This CDR3 has 15 amino acids.

The genes are TRBV6-5 and TRBJ1-1, with D tentatively TRBD1 (6 bases). The CDR3 consists of 15 residues. Germline V gene sequence: CDR1 MNHEY, CDR2 SVGAGI. The V gene lost 2 bases and the J gene lost 5 bases, with 15 bases spanning the gap. As DNA, the CDR3 is TGTGCCAGCAGTTACACGGGGGCGAGGGAGACTGAAGCTTTCTTT. Translation gives CASSYTGARETEAFF.

V usage is TRBV27 and J usage is TRBJ1-1, with no clear D. The CDR3 loop spans 10 amino acids. Trimming pared 5 bases from V and 5 bases from J, leaving 3 bases between. Germline CDR1 and CDR2: MNHEY and SMNVEV (reference sequence). The CDR3 region is CASSPTEAFF. As DNA, the CDR3 is TGTGCCAGCAGTCCTACTGAAGCTTTCTTT.

This clone occurred once. V gene TRBV5-6 combines with J gene TRBJ2-2, with D perhaps TRBD2 (6 bases). Germline V lookup: CDR1 SGHDT, CDR2 YYEEEE. The CDR3 length is 15 residues. Trimming removed 2 bases from V and 5 bases from J, with 13 bases in between. This CDR3 reads CASSLRGGVTGELFF. DNA of the CDR3: TGTGCCAGCAGCTTACGTGGCGGGGTGACCGGGGAGCTGTTTTTT.

The chain employs TRBV28 and TRBJ1-2; D is perhaps TRBD1 (5 bases). Trimming removed 4 bases from V and 1 base from J, with 16 bases in between. This CDR3 has 16 residues. Germline lookup yields CDR1 MDHEN and CDR2 SYDVKM. The CDR3 region is CASSSLAGAHNYGYTF. DNA of the CDR3: TGTGCCAGCAGTTCGCTCGCTGGGGCCCATAACTATGGCTACACCTTC.

The CDR3 DNA reads TGCGCCAGCAGCCAAGCTTCAGGGTTCTCCTACGAGCAGTACTTC. Translating gives CASSQASGFSYEQYF. The chain uses TRBV4-1 and TRBJ2-7, with a possible D match to TRBD1 (5 bases). Trimming cost V 1 base and J 0 bases, with 10 bases left between them. This CDR3 contains 15 residues. In germline, CDR1 is MGHRA, CDR2 YSYEKL.

The V gene is TRBV6-5, the J gene TRBJ1-2; the D gene is possibly TRBD1 (6 bases). Germline-derived CDR1 and CDR2 are MNHEY and SVGAGI. The CDR3 covers 13 residues. V was clipped by 6 bases and J by 3 bases, with 11 bases between them. The CDR3 loop is CASRRGGDYGYTF. The CDR3 DNA reads TGTGCCAGCAGAAGAGGGGGTGACTATGGCTACACCTTC.

V gene TRBV7-9 combines with J gene TRBJ2-7; TRBD1 matches 8 bases. CDR3 size: 14 residues. Germline-derived CDR1 and CDR2 are SEHNR and FQNEAQ (reference sequence). V lost 5 bases, J lost 4 bases, and 7 bases stayed unmatched. CDR3 sequence reads: CASSIGTGLYEQYF. The CDR3 DNA reads TGTGCCAGCAGCATCGGGACAGGCCTATACGAGCAGTACTTC.

In its sample, this clone was seen a few times. The CDR3 coding sequence is TGTGCCAGCAGCCCGACCCCCGGGACGACCCAAGAGACCCAGTACTTC. Protein: CASSPTPGTTQETQYF. The chain combines TRBV5-4 with TRBJ2-5; D might be TRBD1 or TRBD2, each matching 5 bases. Germline CDR1 reads SGHNT; CDR2 reads YYREEE (reference sequence). The CDR3 is 16 amino acids. The ends were cut back, 4 bases at V and 1 base at J, with 17 bases in the middle. Variable domain in full (rest from reference TRBV5-4 and TRBJ2-5): ETGVTQSPTHLIKTRGQQVTLRCSSQSGHNTVSWYQQALGQGPQFIFQYYREEENGRGNFPPRFSGLQFPNYSSELNVNALELDDSALYLCASSPTPGTTQETQYFGPGTRLLVL.

This clone has only one observation. This chain uses TRBV4-2 with TRBJ2-1; no firm D call. This CDR3 spans 15 amino acids. Germline loops: CDR1 LGHNA, CDR2 YNFKEQ. V was shortened by 0 bases and J by 4 bases, with 10 bases between the two germline ends. DNA for the CDR3: TGTGCCAGCAGCCAAGATGTGCATTTTTACAATGAGCAGTTCTTC. This encodes CASSQDVHFYNEQFF.

The V call is TRBV7-9, the J call TRBJ2-5; 9 bases match TRBD2. This CDR3 region has 14 residues. Germline CDR1 SEHNR, CDR2 FQNEAQ (reference sequence). J lost 3 bases, V lost 5 bases, and 4 bases had no gene match. CDR3 bases: TGTGCCAGCAGCCCCCGACTAGCGGAAGAGACCCAGTACTTC. It encodes CASSPRLAEETQYF.

The rearrangement joins TRBV2 to TRBJ1-1; the match to TRBD1 covers 8 bases. Unmatched junction bases numbered 1, after V lost 7 bases and J lost 3 bases. This CDR3 contains 12 residues. From germline, CDR1 is SNHLY and CDR2 FYNNEI. In DNA, the CDR3 is TGTGCCAGCACGGGACAGGACACTGAAGCTTTCTTT. Translating gives CASTGQDTEAFF.

CDR3 coding DNA: TGTGCCAGCAGCGAGAGGCGTCGAGAGACCCAGTACTTC. Translated, it gives CASSERRRETQYF. This chain links TRBV27 with TRBJ2-5, with unresolved D. Germline loops: CDR1 MNHEY, CDR2 SMNVEV (reference sequence). V lost 6 bases and J 4 bases, leaving 12 bases between the germline ends. CDR3 size: 13 residues.

The rearrangement joins TRBV30 to TRBJ1-5; D is ambiguous. Between the trimmed V and J ends, which lost 3 bases and 9 bases, there was a span of 12 bases. The CDR3 sequence is 12 residues long. The germline V gene has CDR1 GTSNPN and CDR2 SVGIG (reference sequence). CDR3: CAWRLDIGPQHF. CDR3 nucleotides: TGTGCCTGGAGGCTCGACATTGGGCCCCAGCATTTT.

The chain employs TRBV4-1 and TRBJ1-3; D gene unclear. This CDR3 has 15 amino acids. The ends were cut back, 4 bases at V and 4 bases at J, with 14 bases in the middle. Per germline, CDR1 MGHRA and CDR2 YSYEKL. DNA of the CDR3: TGCGCCAGCAGCCGGACGGATCTCTCCGGAAACACCATATATTTT. As protein: CASSRTDLSGNTIYF.

The genes are TRBV5-8 and TRBJ1-2, with 10 bases aligning to TRBD1. The J segment lost 4 bases and the V segment lost 4 bases, leaving 7 bases of the junction unmatched. Germline V gene lookup returns CDR1 SGHTS and CDR2 YDEGEE. This CDR3 comprises 15 residues. Written as DNA, the CDR3 is TGTGCCAGCAGCCTAGACAGGGGGCGATCCTATGGCTACACCTTC. Its translation is CASSLDRGRSYGYTF.

CDR3 nucleotide sequence: TGTGCCAGCAGTGAAGGAGGACCCAACTATGGCTACACCTTC. Translating it yields CASSEGGPNYGYTF. V gene TRBV6-1 combines with J gene TRBJ1-2; D unresolved. The CDR3 runs 14 residues. Germline-derived CDR1 and CDR2 are MNHNS and SASEGT. Trimming stripped 1 base from V and 2 bases from J, with 8 bases between.

Notes on this clone: The identical CDR3 is also encoded by other nucleotide sequences in the sample. The chain carries TRBV18 and TRBJ1-5; D uncertain. The germline CDR1 and CDR2 sequences are KGHSH and LQKENI. The CDR3 is made up of 13 amino acids. Trimming cost V 2 bases and J 5 bases, with 7 bases left between them. The CDR3 DNA sequence: TGTGCCAGCTCACCAGGGAGGGATCAGCCCCAGCATTTT. It encodes CASSPGRDQPQHF.

V gene TRBV13 combines with J gene TRBJ1-2, with unresolved D. CDR3 length equals 15 residues. V lost 4 bases to trimming and J lost 6 bases, with 18 bases between them. The germline V gene has CDR1 PRHDT and CDR2 FYEKMQ (reference sequence). The CDR3 loop is CASSSGLLRGDGYTF. DNA of the CDR3: TGTGCCAGCAGCTCCGGGCTCCTCCGTGGGGATGGCTACACCTTC.